One and the same sample provided the 8 T cell receptor beta chains below, sequenced in a study of blood T cell repertoires in COVID-19. The table came from immunoSEQ multiplex PCR; TCRdb's copy has only in-frame clones and leaves some out. Among approximately 100,000 clones, roughly 91% were seen once, and the ten largest hold roughly 5.6%. What was sequenced was peripheral blood. The receptors derive from a human donor in a cohort sampled during active COVID-19.

V usage is TRBV5-4 and J usage is TRBJ1-2; TRBD1 agrees at 9 bases. CDR3 length equals 15 residues. With V trimmed by 0 bases and J by 4 bases, 4 bases remained unmatched. Germline loops: CDR1 SGHNT, CDR2 YYREEE (reference sequence). The CDR3 protein is CASSLVWGQGYGYTF. The CDR3 coding sequence is TGTGCCAGCAGCTTGGTTTGGGGACAGGGCTATGGCTACACCTTC. Combining the CDR3 with reference TRBV5-4 and TRBJ1-2 gives the whole variable domain ETGVTQSPTHLIKTRGQQVTLRCSSQSGHNTVSWYQQALGQGPQFIFQYYREEENGRGNFPPRFSGLQFPNYSSELNVNALELDDSALYLCASSLVWGQGYGYTFGSGTRLTVV.

The chain carries TRBV9 and TRBJ2-1, with 12 bases fitting TRBD2. CDR1 is SGDLS, CDR2 YYNGEE, per germline. V shed 1 base, J shed 8 bases, and the junction held 4 bases outside the gene matches. This CDR3 is 15 amino acids long. The CDR3 protein is CASSVPSGGVDEQFF. CDR3 nucleotide sequence: TGTGCCAGCAGCGTACCTAGCGGGGGGGTCGATGAGCAGTTCTTC.

The rearrangement joins TRBV13 to TRBJ1-3; a possible D gene is TRBD1 (5 bases). Trimming cost V 5 bases and J 0 bases, with 20 bases left between them. Germline-derived CDR1 and CDR2 are PRHDT and FYEKMQ (reference sequence). This CDR3 is 18 amino acids long. This chain's CDR3 is CASSKRVAGHFSGNTIYF. The CDR3 DNA reads TGTGCCAGCAGCAAAAGGGTTGCGGGGCATTTCTCTGGAAACACCATATATTTT.

V is TRBV7-8 and J is TRBJ2-2; unclear D gene. V was shortened by 6 bases and J by 0 bases, with 14 bases between the two germline ends. CDR1 is SGHVS and CDR2 is FQNEAQ in the germline V gene. The CDR3 covers 16 residues. CDR3 in amino acids: CASRQRAGPNTGELFF. In DNA form, the CDR3 reads TGTGCCAGCAGACAACGCGCAGGTCCGAACACCGGGGAGCTGTTTTTT.

V gene TRBV6-6 combines with J gene TRBJ2-1; 8 nucleotides agree with TRBD1. Germline assignment: CDR1 MNHNY and CDR2 SVGAGI (reference sequence). J gave up 9 bases and V 2 bases, and 12 bases lay outside the gene matches. This CDR3 contains 16 residues. The CDR3 loop reads CASSYAMTGDGGEQFF. CDR3 nucleotide sequence: TGTGCCAGCAGTTACGCGATGACAGGGGACGGGGGTGAGCAGTTCTTC.

This clone was seen a single time. Compared with germline, one end of the junction differs, possibly owing to a read error. The genes are TRBV9 and TRBJ1-2, with unresolved D. Looked up from germline, CDR1 is SGDLS and CDR2 is YYNGEE. The CDR3 extends over 13 amino acids. CDR3 sequence reads: CASSDPGDRSYAF. As DNA, the CDR3 is TGTGCCAGCAGCGATCCCGGGGATCGCAGCTACGCCTTC.

The CDR3 region is CASSTWGQGNQPQHF. The CDR3, as DNA: TGTGCCAGTAGTACCTGGGGACAGGGCAATCAGCCCCAGCATTTT. V is TRBV19 and J is TRBJ1-5, with 8 positions matching TRBD1. V lost 4 bases and J lost 2; bases outside the gene matches: 4. CDR3 length: 15 amino acids. From germline, CDR1 is LNHDA and CDR2 SQIVND (reference sequence). Full variable domain (outside the CDR3, taken from reference TRBV19 and TRBJ1-5): DGGITQSPKYLFRKEGQNVTLSCEQNLNHDAMYWYRQDPGQGLRLIYYSQIVNDFQKGDIAEGYSVSREKKESFPLTVTSAQKNPTAFYLCASSTWGQGNQPQHFGDGTRLSIL.

The V and J genes are TRBV13 and TRBJ1-4; 8 bases are shared with TRBD1. The CDR3 extends over 14 amino acids. Unmatched junction bases numbered 10, after V lost 5 bases and J lost 11 bases. Germline lookup yields CDR1 PRHDT and CDR2 FYEKMQ (reference sequence). The CDR3 nucleotides are TGTGCCAGCAGCGATAGGGGACAGGTAGACAAACTGTTTTTT. It is translated as CASSDRGQVDKLFF.